This paragraph covers one TCR beta chain sequence. This clone has just a few counts. Its antigen is currently not known. No base quality values were provided; no much bigger clone lies one nucleotide off. Between the V and J ends, shortened by 5 bases and 6 bases respectively, the junction contains 14 bases. The germline V gene (reference sequence) sets CDR1 to LNHDA and CDR2 to SQIVND. From its cysteine to its phenylalanine, the CDR3 spans 14 amino acids. Only CDR3 DNA remains: 42 bases, in frame from the first base. This sample was included in a study of blood T cell repertoires in COVID-19 (dated by TCRdb to 2019 to 2021). A note on the overall study: Collaborator samples came from the United States, Italy and Spain and covered acute and convalescent phases of COVID-19. The prospective study material was composed of cDNA or gDNA derived from T cells, B-cell-depleted T cells, or PBMCs. The dataset comprised deeply sampled blood TCRbeta repertoires from subjects exposed to, actively infected with, or recovered from COVID-19. A freely available public database, intended as a resource for researchers studying the immune response to SARS-CoV-2, is where the repertoires were released. Samples were obtained from the ongoing ImmuneRACE study (first 160 participants) and from some 1,200 subjects provided by 6 global collaborators. The sample metadata nearly always contained a de-identified subject ID, COVID-19 status, age in years and sex. Where available, HLA class I and class II types were obtained from metadata supplied by the sample provider rather than from assay-based typing.

Results and caveats for the whole study, not just this receptor: The quantity of clinical and demographic metadata differed by source and by participant and was supplied without curation.

Another Seattle source contributed samples from volunteer blood donors who had recovered from COVID-19. Each collaborating institution followed its own protocols to collect whole blood in K2EDTA tubes. For TCRbeta analysis, collaborators shipped samples as frozen whole blood, isolated PBMCs, or DNA extracted from either of those sample types. TCRbeta CDR3 regions were amplified from genomic DNA by means of the immunoSEQ Assay, a bias-controlled multiplex PCR. The authors processed their data as follows. Nucleated cell counts per sample were estimated from amplification of reference gene primers within the assay. To quantify the absolute abundance of each unique TCRbeta CDR3 rearrangement, sequence reads were collapsed and filtered. For each sample, productive Simpson clonality was calculated as the square root of Simpson's diversity index across productive rearrangements. In TCRdb, the immuneACCESS table is reduced to in-frame sequences with V and J assigned. These tables do not hold every clone; where another copy was compared, an unresolved V gene accounts for under half, and the others remain unexplained. V and J calls and clone size are copied from that table; D and trimming were computed from the DNA. In this sample the table shows roughly 220,000 clones, more than 80% of which occur a single time. The top ten clones comprise over 2% of the sample.

The sequencing input was peripheral blood. The origin of this receptor is a man aged 25-40 years who had recovered from COVID-19. In this chain, TRBV19 is recombined with TRBJ1-5, with TRBD1 tentatively as D gene (6 bases match). The sequence in DNA is TGTGCCAGTAGTCTACAGGGAATAAGTCAGCCCCAGCATTTT. Translated, this gives CASSLQGISQPQHF.